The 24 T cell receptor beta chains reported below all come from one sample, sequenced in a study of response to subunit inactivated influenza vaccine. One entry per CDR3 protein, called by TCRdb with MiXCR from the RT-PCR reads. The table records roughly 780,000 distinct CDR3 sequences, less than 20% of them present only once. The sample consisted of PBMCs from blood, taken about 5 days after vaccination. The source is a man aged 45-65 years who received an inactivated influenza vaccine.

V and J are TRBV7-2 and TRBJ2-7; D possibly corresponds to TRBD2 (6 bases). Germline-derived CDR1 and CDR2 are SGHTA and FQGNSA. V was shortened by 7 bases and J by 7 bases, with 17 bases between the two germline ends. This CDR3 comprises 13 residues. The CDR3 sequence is CASTITSIGEQYF. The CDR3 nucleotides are TGTGCCAGCACAATCACTAGCATAGGAGAGCAGTACTTC.

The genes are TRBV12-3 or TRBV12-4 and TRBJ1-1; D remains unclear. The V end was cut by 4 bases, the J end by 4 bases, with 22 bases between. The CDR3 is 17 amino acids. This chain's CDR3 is CASSSLLDTGRGTEAFF. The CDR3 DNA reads TGTGCCAGCAGTTCACTCCTGGATACTGGGCGGGGCACTGAAGCTTTCTTT.

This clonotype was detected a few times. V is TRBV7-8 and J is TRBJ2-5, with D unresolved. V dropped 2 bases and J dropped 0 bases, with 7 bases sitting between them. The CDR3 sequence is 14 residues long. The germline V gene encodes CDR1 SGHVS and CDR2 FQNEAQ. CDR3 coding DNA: TGTGCCAGCAGCTTACTTTTGTACCAAGAGACCCAGTACTTC. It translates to CASSLLLYQETQYF.

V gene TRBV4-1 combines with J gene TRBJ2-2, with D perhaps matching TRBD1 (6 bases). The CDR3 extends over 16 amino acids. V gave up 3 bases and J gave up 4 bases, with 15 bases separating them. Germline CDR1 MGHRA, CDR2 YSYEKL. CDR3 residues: CASSHSGTPFTGELFF. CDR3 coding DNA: TGCGCCAGCAGCCACTCGGGGACACCCTTCACCGGGGAGCTGTTTTTT.

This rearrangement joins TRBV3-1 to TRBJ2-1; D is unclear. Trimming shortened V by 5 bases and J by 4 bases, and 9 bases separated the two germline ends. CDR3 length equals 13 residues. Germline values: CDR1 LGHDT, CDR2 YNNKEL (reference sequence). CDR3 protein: CASSSVQYNEQFF. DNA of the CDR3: TGTGCCAGCAGCTCAGTACAATACAATGAGCAGTTCTTC.

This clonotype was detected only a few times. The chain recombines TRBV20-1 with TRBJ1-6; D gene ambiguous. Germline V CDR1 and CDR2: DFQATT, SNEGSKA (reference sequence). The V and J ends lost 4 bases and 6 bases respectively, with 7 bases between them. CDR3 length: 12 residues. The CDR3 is CSATGFNSPLHF. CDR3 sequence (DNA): TGCAGTGCTACAGGTTTTAATTCACCCCTCCACTTT.

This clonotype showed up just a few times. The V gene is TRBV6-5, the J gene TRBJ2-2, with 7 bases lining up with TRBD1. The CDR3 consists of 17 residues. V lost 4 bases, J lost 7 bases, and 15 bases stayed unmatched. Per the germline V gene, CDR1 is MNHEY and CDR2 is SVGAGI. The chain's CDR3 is CASSSLEGGALDGELFF. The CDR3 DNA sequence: TGTGCCAGCAGTTCTCTCGAAGGGGGCGCCTTGGACGGGGAGCTGTTTTTT.

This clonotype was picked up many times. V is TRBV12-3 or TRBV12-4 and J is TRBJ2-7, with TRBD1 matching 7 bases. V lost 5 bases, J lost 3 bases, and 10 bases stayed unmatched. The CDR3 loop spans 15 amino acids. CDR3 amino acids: CASSLKGQSNYEQYF. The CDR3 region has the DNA TGTGCCAGCAGTCTCAAGGGACAGAGCAACTACGAGCAGTACTTC.

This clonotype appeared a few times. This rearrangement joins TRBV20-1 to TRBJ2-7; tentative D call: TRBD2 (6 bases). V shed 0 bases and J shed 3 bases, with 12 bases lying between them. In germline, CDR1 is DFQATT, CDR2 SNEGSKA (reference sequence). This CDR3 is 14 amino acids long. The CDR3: CSARDGARGYEQYF. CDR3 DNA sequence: TGCAGTGCTAGAGATGGGGCGCGGGGCTACGAGCAGTACTTC.

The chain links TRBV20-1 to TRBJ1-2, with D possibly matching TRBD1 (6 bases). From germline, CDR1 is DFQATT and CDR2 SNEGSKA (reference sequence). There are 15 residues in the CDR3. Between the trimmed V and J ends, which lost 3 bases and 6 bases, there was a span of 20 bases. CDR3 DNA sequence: TGCAGTGCTAGGACCCCCCGGGGGCGCAATCATGGCTACACCTTC. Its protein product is CSARTPRGRNHGYTF.

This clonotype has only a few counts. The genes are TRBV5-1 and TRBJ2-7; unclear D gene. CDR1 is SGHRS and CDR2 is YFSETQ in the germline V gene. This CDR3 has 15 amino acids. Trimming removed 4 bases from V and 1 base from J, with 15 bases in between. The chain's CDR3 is CASSPPSAQSYEQYF. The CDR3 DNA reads TGCGCCAGCAGCCCACCCAGCGCCCAGTCCTACGAGCAGTACTTC.

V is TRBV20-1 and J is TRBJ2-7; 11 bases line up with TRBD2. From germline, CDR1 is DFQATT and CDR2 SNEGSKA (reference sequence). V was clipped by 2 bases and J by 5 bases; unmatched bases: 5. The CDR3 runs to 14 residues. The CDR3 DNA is TGCAGTGCTAGACGACTAGCGGGAAGCGACGAGCAGTACTTC. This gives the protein CSARRLAGSDEQYF.

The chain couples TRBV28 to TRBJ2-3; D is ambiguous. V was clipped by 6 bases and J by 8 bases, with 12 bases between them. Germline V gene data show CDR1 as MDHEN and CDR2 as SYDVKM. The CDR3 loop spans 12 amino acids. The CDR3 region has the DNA TGTGCCAGCAGGTTGGGCTGGGGTACGCAGTATTTT. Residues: CASRLGWGTQYF. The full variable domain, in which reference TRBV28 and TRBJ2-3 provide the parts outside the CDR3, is DVKVTQSSRYLVKRTGEKVFLECVQDMDHENMFWYRQDPGLGLRLIYFSYDVKMKEKGDIPEGYSVSREKKERFSLILESASTNQTSMYLCASRLGWGTQYFGPGTRLTVL.

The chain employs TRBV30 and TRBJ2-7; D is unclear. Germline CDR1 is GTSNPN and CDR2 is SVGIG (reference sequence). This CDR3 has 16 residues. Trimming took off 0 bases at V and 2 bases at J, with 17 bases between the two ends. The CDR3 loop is CAWSVRWVLNTYEQYF. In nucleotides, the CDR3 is TGTGCCTGGAGTGTACGGTGGGTTTTGAACACCTACGAGCAGTACTTC.

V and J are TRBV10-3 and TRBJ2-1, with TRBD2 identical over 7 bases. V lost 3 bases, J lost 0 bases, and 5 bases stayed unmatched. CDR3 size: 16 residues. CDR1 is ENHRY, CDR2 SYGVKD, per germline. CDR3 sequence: CAISDSRGSSYNEQFF. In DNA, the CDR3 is TGTGCCATCAGTGATTCGCGGGGGAGCTCCTACAATGAGCAGTTCTTC.

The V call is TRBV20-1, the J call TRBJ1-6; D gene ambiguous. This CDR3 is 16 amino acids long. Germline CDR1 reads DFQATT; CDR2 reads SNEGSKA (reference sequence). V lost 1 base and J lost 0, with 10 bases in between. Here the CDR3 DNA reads TGCAGTGCTAGAGTGCCCACTCGCTCCTATAATTCACCCCTCCACTTT. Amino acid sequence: CSARVPTRSYNSPLHF.

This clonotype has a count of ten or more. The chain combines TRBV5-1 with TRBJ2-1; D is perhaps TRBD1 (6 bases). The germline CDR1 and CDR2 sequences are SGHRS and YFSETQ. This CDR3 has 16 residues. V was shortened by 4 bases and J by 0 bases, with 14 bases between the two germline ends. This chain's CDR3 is CASSKQTGSSYNEQFF. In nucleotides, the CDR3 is TGCGCCAGCAGCAAACAGACAGGCAGCTCCTACAATGAGCAGTTCTTC.

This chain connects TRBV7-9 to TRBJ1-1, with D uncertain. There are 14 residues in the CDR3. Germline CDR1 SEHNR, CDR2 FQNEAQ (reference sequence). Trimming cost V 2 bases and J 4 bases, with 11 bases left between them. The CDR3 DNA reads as TGTGCCAGCAGCTTAAAACGTTTAACCACTGAAGCTTTCTTT. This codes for CASSLKRLTTEAFF. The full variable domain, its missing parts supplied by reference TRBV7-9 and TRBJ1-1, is DTGVSQNPRHKITKRGQNVTFRCDPISEHNRLYWYRQTLGQGPEFLTYFQNEAQLEKSRLLSDRFSAERPKGSFSTLEIQRTEQGDSAMYLCASSLKRLTTEAFFGQGTRLTVV.

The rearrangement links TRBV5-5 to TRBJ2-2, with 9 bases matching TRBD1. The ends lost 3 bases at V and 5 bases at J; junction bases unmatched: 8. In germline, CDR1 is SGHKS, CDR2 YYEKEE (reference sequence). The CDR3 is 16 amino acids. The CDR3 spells CASSSTGGALTGELFF. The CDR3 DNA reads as TGTGCCAGCAGCTCAACAGGGGGCGCCTTGACCGGGGAGCTGTTTTTT. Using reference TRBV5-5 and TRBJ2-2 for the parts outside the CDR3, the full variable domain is DAGVTQSPTHLIKTRGQQVTLRCSPISGHKSVSWYQQVLGQGPQFIFQYYEKEERGRGNFPDRFSARQFPNYSSELNVNALLLGDSALYLCASSSTGGALTGELFFGEGSRLTVL.

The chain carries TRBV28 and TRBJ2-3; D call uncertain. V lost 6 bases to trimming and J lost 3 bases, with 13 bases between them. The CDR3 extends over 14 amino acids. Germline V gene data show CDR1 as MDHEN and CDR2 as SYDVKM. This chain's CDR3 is CASSWVVGTDTQYF. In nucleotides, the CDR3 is TGTGCCAGCAGCTGGGTCGTGGGGACAGATACGCAGTATTTT.

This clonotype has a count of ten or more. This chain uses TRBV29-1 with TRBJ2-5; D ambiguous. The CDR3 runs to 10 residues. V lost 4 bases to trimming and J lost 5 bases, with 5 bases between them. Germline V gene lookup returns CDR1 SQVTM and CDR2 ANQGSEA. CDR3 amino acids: CSVVVETQYF. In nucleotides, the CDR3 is TGCAGCGTTGTGGTGGAGACCCAGTACTTC.

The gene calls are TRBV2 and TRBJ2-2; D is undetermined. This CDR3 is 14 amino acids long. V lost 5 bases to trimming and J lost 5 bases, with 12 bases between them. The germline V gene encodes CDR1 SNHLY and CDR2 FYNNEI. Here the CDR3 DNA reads TGTGCCAGCAGTTACCACCTAGAAACCGGGGAGCTGTTTTTT. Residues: CASSYHLETGELFF.

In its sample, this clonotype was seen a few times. The CDR3, as DNA: TGTGCCAGCAGCCAGCCGGGACAGGGAGATCAGCCCCAGCATTTT. Amino acids: CASSQPGQGDQPQHF. The chain uses TRBV4-2 and TRBJ1-5, with TRBD1 identical over 9 bases. The germline gives CDR1 LGHNA, CDR2 YNFKEQ. The trim removed 3 bases at V and 5 bases at J, leaving 5 bases unmatched. The CDR3 sequence is 15 residues long.

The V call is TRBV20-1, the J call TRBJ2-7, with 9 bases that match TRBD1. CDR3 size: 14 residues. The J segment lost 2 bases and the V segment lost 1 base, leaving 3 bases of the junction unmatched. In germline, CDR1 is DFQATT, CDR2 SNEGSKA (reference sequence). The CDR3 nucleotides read TGCAGTGCTAGAGGGGGGGACAGGGCCTACGAGCAGTACTTC. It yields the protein CSARGGDRAYEQYF.